A single sample gave rise to the 9 T cell receptor beta chains below, sequenced in a study of blood T cell repertoires in COVID-19. Measured with immunoSEQ multiplex PCR; TCRdb has only the in-frame clones, and not every one. The sample comprises some 130,000 clones, around four fifths of which are singletons, and about 10% rests with the top ten. Material: peripheral blood. The receptors stem from a man in his sixties who had recovered from COVID-19.

The chain combines TRBV5-6 with TRBJ1-4; possible D gene TRBD1, 5 bases. This CDR3 is built from 14 residues. With 0 bases removed from V and 3 bases from J, the gap between germline ends came to 6 bases. Germline V gives CDR1 SGHDT, CDR2 YYEEEE. CDR3 sequence reads: CASSLAGSNEKLFF. As DNA, the CDR3 is TGTGCCAGCAGCTTGGCAGGGTCTAATGAAAAACTGTTTTTT.

This chain joins TRBV19 and TRBJ1-2; TRBD1 aligns across 7 bases. The CDR3 runs to 13 residues. V was clipped by 5 bases and J by 3 bases; unmatched bases: 3. Germline loops: CDR1 LNHDA, CDR2 SQIVND (reference sequence). The CDR3 spells CASSPGTDYGYTF. DNA of the CDR3: TGTGCCAGTAGTCCAGGGACAGACTATGGCTACACCTTC.

This chain links TRBV19 with TRBJ1-1; D is possibly TRBD1 (5 bases). Trimming shortened V by 0 bases and J by 1 base, and 12 bases separated the two germline ends. There are 16 residues in the CDR3. Germline V gene data show CDR1 as LNHDA and CDR2 as SQIVND (reference sequence). The CDR3 is CASSIEAGRANTEAFF. The CDR3 nucleotides read TGTGCCAGTAGTATAGAGGCGGGGCGGGCGAACACTGAAGCTTTCTTT.

The rearrangement uses TRBV28 and TRBJ2-7; D gene uncertain. Germline assignment: CDR1 MDHEN and CDR2 SYDVKM. Trimming took off 5 bases at V and 2 bases at J, with 13 bases between the two ends. This CDR3 contains 14 residues. The CDR3 nucleotides are TGTGCCAGCAGTCGTGTGGCAACAGCCTACGAGCAGTACTTC. It is translated as CASSRVATAYEQYF. Full variable domain (outside the CDR3, taken from reference TRBV28 and TRBJ2-7): DVKVTQSSRYLVKRTGEKVFLECVQDMDHENMFWYRQDPGLGLRLIYFSYDVKMKEKGDIPEGYSVSREKKERFSLILESASTNQTSMYLCASSRVATAYEQYFGPGTRLTVT.

The V call is TRBV5-6, the J call TRBJ2-5; weak D call: TRBD2 (6 bases). This CDR3 has 15 residues. Per germline, CDR1 SGHDT and CDR2 YYEEEE. V lost 4 bases to trimming and J lost 3 bases, with 16 bases between them. The CDR3 region has the DNA TGTGCCAGCAGCGGAACGGGAGAAGGGGAAGAGACCCAGTACTTC. Translating gives CASSGTGEGEETQYF.

V and J are TRBV6-5 and TRBJ1-1; D is unresolved. The CDR3 is 14 amino acids. Germline loops: CDR1 MNHEY, CDR2 SVGAGI. The V gene lost 2 bases and the J gene lost 11 bases, with 18 bases spanning the gap. Here the CDR3 reads CASSYQSRGGSAFF. Written as DNA, the CDR3 is TGTGCCAGCAGTTACCAGAGTCGCGGAGGTTCGGCTTTCTTT.

The chain carries TRBV5-1 and TRBJ2-1; the match to TRBD2 covers 9 bases. This CDR3 has 15 amino acids. V dropped 3 bases and J dropped 7; count of bases not matched to a gene: 8. The germline CDR1 and CDR2 sequences are SGHRS and YFSETQ. Here the CDR3 reads CASSSEGTSWNEQFF. CDR3 nucleotides: TGCGCCAGCAGCTCGGAGGGGACTAGCTGGAATGAGCAGTTCTTC.

The gene calls are TRBV7-2 and TRBJ2-7, with D perhaps TRBD1 (6 bases). V lost 5 bases and J 4 bases, leaving 12 bases between the germline ends. The CDR3 runs to 13 residues. Germline CDR1 is SGHTA and CDR2 is FQGNSA. The CDR3: CASSATQGYEQYF. The CDR3 DNA reads as TGTGCCAGCAGCGCGACTCAGGGGTACGAGCAGTACTTC.

V gene TRBV2 combines with J gene TRBJ1-6, with TRBD1 matching over 8 bases. The germline V gene encodes CDR1 SNHLY and CDR2 FYNNEI. Trimming cost V 7 bases and J 3 bases; bases outside gene matches: 2. This CDR3 has 14 residues. CDR3 sequence: CASTGGVYNSPLHF. The DNA of the CDR3 is TGTGCCAGCACAGGGGGCGTCTATAATTCACCCCTCCACTTT.